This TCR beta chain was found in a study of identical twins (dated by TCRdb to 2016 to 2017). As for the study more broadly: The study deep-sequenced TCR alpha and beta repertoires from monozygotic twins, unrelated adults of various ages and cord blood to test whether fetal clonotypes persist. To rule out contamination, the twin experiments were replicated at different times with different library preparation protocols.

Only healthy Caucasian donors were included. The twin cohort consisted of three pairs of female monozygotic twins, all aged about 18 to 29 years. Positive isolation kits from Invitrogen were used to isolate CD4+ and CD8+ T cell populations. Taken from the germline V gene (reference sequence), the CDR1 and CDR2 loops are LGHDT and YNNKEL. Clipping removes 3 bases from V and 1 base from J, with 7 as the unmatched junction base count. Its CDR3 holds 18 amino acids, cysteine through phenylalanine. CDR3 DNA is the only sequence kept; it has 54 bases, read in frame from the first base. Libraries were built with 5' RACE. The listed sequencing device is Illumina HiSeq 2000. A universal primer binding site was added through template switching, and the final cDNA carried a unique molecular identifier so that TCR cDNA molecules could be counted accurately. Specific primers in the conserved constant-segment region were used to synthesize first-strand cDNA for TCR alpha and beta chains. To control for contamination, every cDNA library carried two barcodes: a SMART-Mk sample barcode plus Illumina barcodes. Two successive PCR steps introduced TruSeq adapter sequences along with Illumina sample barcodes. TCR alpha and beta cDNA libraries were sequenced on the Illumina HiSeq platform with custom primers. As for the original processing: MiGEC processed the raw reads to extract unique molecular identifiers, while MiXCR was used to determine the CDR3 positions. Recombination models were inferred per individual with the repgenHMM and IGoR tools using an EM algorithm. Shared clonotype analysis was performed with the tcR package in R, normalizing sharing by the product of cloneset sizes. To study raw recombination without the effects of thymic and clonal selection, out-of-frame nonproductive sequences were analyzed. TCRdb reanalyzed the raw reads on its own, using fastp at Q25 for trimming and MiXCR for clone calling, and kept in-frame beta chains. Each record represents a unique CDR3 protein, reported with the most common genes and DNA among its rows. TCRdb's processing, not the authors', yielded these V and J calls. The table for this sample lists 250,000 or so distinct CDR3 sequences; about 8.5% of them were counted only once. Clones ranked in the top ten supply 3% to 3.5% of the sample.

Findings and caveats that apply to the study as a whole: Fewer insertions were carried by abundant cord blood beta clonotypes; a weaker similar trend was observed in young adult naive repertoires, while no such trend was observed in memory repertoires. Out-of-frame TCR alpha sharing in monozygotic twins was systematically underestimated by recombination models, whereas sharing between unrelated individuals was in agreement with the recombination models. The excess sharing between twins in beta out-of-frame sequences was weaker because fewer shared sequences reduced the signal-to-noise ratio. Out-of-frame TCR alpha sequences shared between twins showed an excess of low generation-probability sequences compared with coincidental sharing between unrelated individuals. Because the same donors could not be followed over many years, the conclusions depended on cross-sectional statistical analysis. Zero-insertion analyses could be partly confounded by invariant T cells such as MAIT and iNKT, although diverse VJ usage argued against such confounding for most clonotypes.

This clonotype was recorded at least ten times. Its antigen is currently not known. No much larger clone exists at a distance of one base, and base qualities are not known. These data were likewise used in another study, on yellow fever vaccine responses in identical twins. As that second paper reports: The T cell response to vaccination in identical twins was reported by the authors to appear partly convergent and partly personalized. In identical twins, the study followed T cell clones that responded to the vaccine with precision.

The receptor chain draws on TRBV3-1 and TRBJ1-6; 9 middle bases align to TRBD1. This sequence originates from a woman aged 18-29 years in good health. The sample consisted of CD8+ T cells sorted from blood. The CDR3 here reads CASSHRTGGPSYNSPLHF. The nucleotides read TGTGCCAGCAGCCACCGCACAGGGGGCCCGTCCTATAATTCACCCCTCCACTTT.